The 16 T cell receptor beta chains given below trace back to one sample, sequenced in a study of CD4 and CD8 cells across lung adenocarcinoma regions. TCRdb processed the PCR reads anew with MiXCR; each CDR3 protein has one entry. Among fewer than 10,000 distinct CDR3 sequences listed, about 45% were seen once. The sequencing input was CD4+ T cells from the margin of a lung tumor. These receptor sequences come from a female donor with lung adenocarcinoma. The CD4 and CD8 labels of this study may be unreliable.

V usage is TRBV6-1 and J usage is TRBJ2-3; D is perhaps TRBD2 (8 bases). The CDR3 contains 14 residues. Per the germline V gene, CDR1 is MNHNS and CDR2 is SASEGT. Written as DNA, the CDR3 is TGTGGCGGCAGGGGGAGCGGGGGCAGGAATACGCAGTATTTT. As protein: CGGRGSGGRNTQYF.

About this clonotype itself: The conserved final phenylalanine or tryptophan is absent from the CDR3, which likely points to a read error. The J gene is TRBJ2-1, the V gene TRBV27; TRBD2 agrees at 12 bases. Matching the DNA end better, TRBJ2-7 makes the J call doubtful. From germline, CDR1 is MNHEY and CDR2 SMNVEV (reference sequence). The CDR3 sequence is 17 residues long. CDR3 DNA sequence: TGTGCCAGCACCCAAACTGGACTAGCGGGGAAAAGTTACGAGCAGTACTCC. It codes for CASTQTGLAGKSYEQYS.

This clonotype rates as medium-sized. The chain employs TRBV6-5 and TRBJ1-6, with a tentative D call TRBD1 (6 bases). There are 15 residues in the CDR3. V lost 3 bases and J 10 bases, leaving 16 bases between the germline ends. Germline V gene lookup returns CDR1 MNHEY and CDR2 SVGAGI. Here the CDR3 DNA reads TGTGCCAGCAGTTATTCAGGGGCGCGGGAATCACCCCTCCACTTT. As protein: CASSYSGARESPLHF.

The V gene is TRBV10-3, the J gene TRBJ2-1; tentatively, D is TRBD2 (6 bases). The J call may be faulty, since TRBJ2-7 better matches the DNA end. There are 17 residues in the CDR3. Germline loops: CDR1 ENHRY, CDR2 SYGVKD. The CDR3 DNA reads TGTGCCATCAGTGAGCCAGAACGGGGGACGTCGACCTACGAGCAGTACTTC. This translates into CAISEPERGTSTYEQYF.

The V and J genes are TRBV9 and TRBJ2-5, with 8 nucleotides matching TRBD2. TRBJ2-7 matches the DNA end more closely, so the J call is doubtful. Germline V gene lookup returns CDR1 SGDLS and CDR2 YYNGEE. The CDR3 runs 18 residues. The CDR3 coding sequence is TGTGCCAGCAGCGCCACCCCAACCGGGACTAGTGGCGCCTACGAGCAGTACTTC. This sequence encodes CASSATPTGTSGAYEQYF.

There are a few counts of this clonotype. The chain carries TRBV20-1 and TRBJ2-2; weak D call: TRBD2 (6 bases). CDR3 length: 15 amino acids. CDR1 and CDR2 (germline): DFQATT, SNEGSKA (reference sequence). V lost 1 base, J lost 1 base, and 10 bases lay in between. As DNA, the CDR3 is TGCAGTGCTAGAGTCGCGGGGATGAACACCGGGGAGCTGTTTTTT. Translated: CSARVAGMNTGELFF.

To note about this clonotype: Germline and junction disagree at one end, which may indicate a read error. The gene calls are TRBV27 and TRBJ2-5; D could derive from TRBD1 or TRBD2 (6 bases each). Germline CDR1 MNHEY, CDR2 SMNVEV (reference sequence). The CDR3 loop spans 15 amino acids. The CDR3 sequence is CARGLGGRGPETQYF. The CDR3 DNA is TGTGCCAGGGGGCTCGGGGGCCGTGGCCCAGAGACCCAGTATTTC.

This clonotype was observed at least ten times. The V gene is TRBV6-5, the J gene TRBJ2-1, with 9 positions matching TRBD1. Germline loops: CDR1 MNHEY, CDR2 SVGAGI. Trimming removed 6 bases from V and 5 bases from J; junction bases left unmatched: 5. This CDR3 is 14 amino acids long. The DNA for the CDR3 is TGTGCCAGCAGAGGGACAGGGAGTAACAATGAGCAGTTCTTC. This gives the protein CASRGTGSNNEQFF.

The CDR3 bases are TGTGCCAGCAGCCAAAGACTAGCGGGGCCCAGCTCTGGGGCCAACGTCCTGACTTTC. Residues: CASSQRLAGPSSGANVLTF. J is TRBJ2-6 and V is TRBV3-1, with TRBD2 matching 11 bases. V was clipped by 2 bases and J by 0 bases; unmatched bases: 6. This CDR3 region has 19 residues. Germline assignment: CDR1 LGHDT and CDR2 YNNKEL (reference sequence). The full variable domain, rest sourced from reference TRBV3-1 and TRBJ2-6, is DTAVSQTPKYLVTQMGNDKSIKCEQNLGHDTMYWYKQDSKKFLKIMFSYNNKELIINETVPNRFSPKSPDKAHLNLHINSLELGDSAVYFCASSQRLAGPSSGANVLTFGAGSRLTVL.

The chain employs TRBV14 and TRBJ1-2; no definite D call. Looked up from germline, CDR1 is SGHDN and CDR2 is FVKESK. This CDR3 is built from 16 residues. V was shortened by 1 base and J by 0 bases, with 12 bases between the two germline ends. The CDR3 DNA reads as TGTGCCAGCAGCCAAGGTCGGAGGCTCGCTAACTATGGCTACACCTTC. Its translation is CASSQGRRLANYGYTF.

This clonotype is labeled as large. J is TRBJ2-3 and V is TRBV27; D not resolved. V lost 4 bases and J lost 4, with 9 bases in between. Germline lookup yields CDR1 MNHEY and CDR2 SMNVEV (reference sequence). The CDR3 runs to 13 residues. CDR3 bases: TGTGCCAGCAGTTCGAGACCTCCAGATACGCAGTATTTT. This encodes CASSSRPPDTQYF.

With respect to this clonotype: A much larger clone differs from this one at a single base, so this may be a read error. The V and J genes are TRBV6-1 and TRBJ2-1, with D perhaps matching TRBD1 or TRBD2 (5 bases each). Germline V gene lookup returns CDR1 MNHNS and CDR2 SASEGT. The CDR3 spans 16 residues. The V end lost 7 bases, the J end lost 10 bases, and 26 bases lay between the germline ends. In nucleotides, the CDR3 is TGTGCCAGCACATCAGGGACGGCCAGAAGCTCCTACGAGCAGTTCTTC. Its translation is CASTSGTARSSYEQFF.

The chain recombines TRBV10-2 with TRBJ2-1; D remains ambiguous. CDR3 length: 13 amino acids. Trimming cost V 8 bases and J 6 bases, with 14 bases left between them. CDR1 is WSHSY and CDR2 is SAAADI in the germline V gene. CDR3 in amino acids: CASSPQIRNEQFF. CDR3 nucleotide sequence: TGCGCCAGCTCTCCGCAAATACGCAATGAGCAGTTCTTC.

With respect to this clonotype: Germline and junction disagree at one end, which may indicate a read error. The chain employs TRBV6-1 and TRBJ1-2; D possibly corresponds to TRBD1 (6 bases). Germline-derived CDR1 and CDR2 are MNHNS and SASEGT. The CDR3 totals 12 residues. CDR3 DNA sequence: TGTGCCAGCAGCCTCACAGGGTCTGGCTGCACCTTC. This sequence encodes CASSLTGSGCTF.

This clonotype was seen only a few times. The rearrangement links TRBV7-2 to TRBJ1-2; TRBD1 matches at 8 bases. Germline V gives CDR1 SGHTA, CDR2 FQGNSA. V lost 5 bases to trimming and J lost 4 bases; unmatched junction nucleotides: 12. The CDR3 has 16 residues. CDR3: CASSRQDRVKGYGYTF. In DNA, the CDR3 is TGTGCCAGCAGCCGACAGGACAGGGTCAAGGGCTATGGCTACACCTTC.

In this sample, this clonotype turned up once. One end of the junction fails to match germline, which may point to a read error. CDR3 sequence (DNA): TGCGCCACGGGACTAGAAGCCAAAAACATGCAGTACTTT. This encodes CATGLEAKNMQYF. The rearrangement joins TRBV10-1 to TRBJ2-3; 8 bases map to TRBD2. CDR3 length: 13 residues. Germline CDR1 and CDR2: WNHNN and SYGVQD (reference sequence).